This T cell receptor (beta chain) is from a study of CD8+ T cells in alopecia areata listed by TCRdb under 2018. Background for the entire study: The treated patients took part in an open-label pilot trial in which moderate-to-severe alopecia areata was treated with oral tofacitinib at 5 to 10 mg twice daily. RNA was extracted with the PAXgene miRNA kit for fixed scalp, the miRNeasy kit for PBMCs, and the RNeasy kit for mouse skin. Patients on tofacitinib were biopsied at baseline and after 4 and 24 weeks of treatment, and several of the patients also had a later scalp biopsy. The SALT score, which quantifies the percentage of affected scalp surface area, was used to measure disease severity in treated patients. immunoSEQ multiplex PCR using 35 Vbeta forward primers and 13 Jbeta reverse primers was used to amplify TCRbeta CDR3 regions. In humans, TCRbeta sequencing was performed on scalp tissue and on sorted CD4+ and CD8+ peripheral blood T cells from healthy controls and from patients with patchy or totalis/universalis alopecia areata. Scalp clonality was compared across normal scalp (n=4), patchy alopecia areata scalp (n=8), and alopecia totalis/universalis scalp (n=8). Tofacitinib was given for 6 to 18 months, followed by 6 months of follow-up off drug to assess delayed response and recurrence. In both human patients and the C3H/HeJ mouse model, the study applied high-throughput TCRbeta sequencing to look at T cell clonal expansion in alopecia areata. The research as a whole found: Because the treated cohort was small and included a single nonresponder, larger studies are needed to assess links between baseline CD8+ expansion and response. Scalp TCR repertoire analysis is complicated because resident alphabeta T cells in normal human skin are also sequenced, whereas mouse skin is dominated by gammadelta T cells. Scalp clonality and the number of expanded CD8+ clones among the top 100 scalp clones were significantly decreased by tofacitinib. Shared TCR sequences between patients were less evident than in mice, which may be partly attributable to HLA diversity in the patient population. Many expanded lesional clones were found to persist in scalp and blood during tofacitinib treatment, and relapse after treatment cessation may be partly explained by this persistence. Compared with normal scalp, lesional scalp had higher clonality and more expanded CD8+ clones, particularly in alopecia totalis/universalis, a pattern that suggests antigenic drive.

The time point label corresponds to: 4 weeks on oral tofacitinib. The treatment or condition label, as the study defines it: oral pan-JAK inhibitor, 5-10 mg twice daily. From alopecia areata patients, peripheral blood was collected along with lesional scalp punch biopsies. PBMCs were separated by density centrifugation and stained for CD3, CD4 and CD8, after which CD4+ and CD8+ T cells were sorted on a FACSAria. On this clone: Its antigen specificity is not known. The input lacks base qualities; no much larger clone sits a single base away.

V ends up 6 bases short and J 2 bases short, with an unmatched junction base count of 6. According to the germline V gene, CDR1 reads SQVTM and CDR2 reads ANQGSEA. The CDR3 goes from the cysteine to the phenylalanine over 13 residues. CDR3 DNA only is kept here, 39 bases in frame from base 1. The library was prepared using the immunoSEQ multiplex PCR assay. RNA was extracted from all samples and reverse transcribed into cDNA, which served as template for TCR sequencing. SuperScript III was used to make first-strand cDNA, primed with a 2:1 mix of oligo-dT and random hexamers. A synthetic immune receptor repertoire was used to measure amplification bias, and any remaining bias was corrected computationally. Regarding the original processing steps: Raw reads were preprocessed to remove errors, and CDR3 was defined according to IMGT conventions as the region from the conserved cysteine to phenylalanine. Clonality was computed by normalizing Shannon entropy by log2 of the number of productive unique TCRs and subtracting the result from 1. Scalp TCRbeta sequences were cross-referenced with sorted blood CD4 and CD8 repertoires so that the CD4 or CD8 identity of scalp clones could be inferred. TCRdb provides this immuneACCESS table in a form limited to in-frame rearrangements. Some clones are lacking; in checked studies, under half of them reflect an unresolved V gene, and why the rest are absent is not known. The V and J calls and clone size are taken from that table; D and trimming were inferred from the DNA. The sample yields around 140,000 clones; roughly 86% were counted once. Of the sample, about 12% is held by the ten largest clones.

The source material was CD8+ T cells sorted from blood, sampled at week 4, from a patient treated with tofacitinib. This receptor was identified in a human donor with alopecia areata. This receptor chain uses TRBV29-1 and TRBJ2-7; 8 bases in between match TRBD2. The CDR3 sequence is CSVSGGGTYEQYF. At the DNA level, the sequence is TGCAGCGTATCAGGCGGGGGGACCTACGAGCAGTACTTC.